The 9 T cell receptor beta chains below come from one sample, sequenced in a study of blood T cell repertoires in COVID-19. The data were produced by immunoSEQ multiplex PCR, yet TCRdb's version contains in-frame clones alone and is incomplete. This repertoire shows under 300,000 clones, approximately 90% found once; its top ten account for around 2%. The sample consisted of PBMCs or T cells enriched from blood (not recorded which). The source is a woman between 18 and 29 years old who had recovered from COVID-19.

The chain uses TRBV2 and TRBJ1-3; 8 bases are a match to TRBD1. The CDR3 has 16 residues. Germline V CDR1 and CDR2: SNHLY, FYNNEI. V shed 8 bases and J 6 bases; nucleotides not matched to a gene: 15. The CDR3: CASSLWVGQAANTIYF. The CDR3 DNA follows: TGTGCCAGCTCCCTGTGGGTGGGACAGGCGGCAAACACCATATATTTT. The full variable domain, with the rest looked up from reference TRBV2 and TRBJ1-3, is EPEVTQTPSHQVTQMGQEVILRCVPISNHLYFYWYRQILGQKVEFLVSFYNNEISEKSEIFDDQFSVERPDGSNFTLKIRSTKLEDSAMYFCASSLWVGQAANTIYFGEGSWLTVV.

This rearrangement joins TRBV5-1 to TRBJ1-1; TRBD1 agrees at 7 bases. Germline CDR1 reads SGHRS; CDR2 reads YFSETQ. The ends lost 6 bases at V and 1 base at J; junction bases unmatched: 6. The CDR3 consists of 14 residues. The CDR3 is CASTSGTANTEAFF. The CDR3 DNA reads TGCGCCAGCACGTCCGGGACAGCGAACACTGAAGCTTTCTTT.

This chain joins TRBV7-9 and TRBJ2-2; 7 nucleotides match TRBD1. This CDR3 is 16 amino acids long. The germline CDR1 and CDR2 sequences are SEHNR and FQNEAQ (reference sequence). The trim removed 1 base at V and 5 bases at J, leaving 7 bases unmatched. The CDR3 nucleotides are TGTGCCAGCAGCTTAGTAGGGACAGAGGCTACCGGGGAGCTGTTTTTT. This sequence encodes CASSLVGTEATGELFF.

V gene TRBV5-1 combines with J gene TRBJ1-1; D may be TRBD1 (5 bases). CDR1 is SGHRS, CDR2 YFSETQ, per germline. The CDR3 loop spans 13 amino acids. With 4 bases removed from V and 5 bases from J, the gap between germline ends came to 12 bases. CDR3 coding DNA: TGCGCCAGCAGCCTTAAGGGGTTAACTGAAGCTTTCTTT. It yields the protein CASSLKGLTEAFF.

The V gene is TRBV7-9, the J gene TRBJ2-3; 9 bases are shared with TRBD2. The CDR3 is 15 residues long. Trimming took 5 bases from V and 7 from J; bases not matched to a gene: 10. The germline V gene has CDR1 SEHNR and CDR2 FQNEAQ (reference sequence). CDR3 nucleotides: TGTGCCAGCAGCCCCCGGGGTAGCGGGGGTTATACGCAGTATTTT. Translated, it gives CASSPRGSGGYTQYF.

V and J are TRBV14 and TRBJ2-3; TRBD1 matches at 10 bases. This CDR3 is 15 amino acids long. Per the germline V gene, CDR1 is SGHDN and CDR2 is FVKESK. V was clipped by 1 base and J by 5 bases; unmatched bases: 3. CDR3 residues: CASSQVGQGRDTQYF. The CDR3 DNA reads TGTGCCAGCAGCCAAGTGGGACAGGGGAGAGATACGCAGTATTTT.

The chain carries TRBV10-3 and TRBJ2-7, with 15 bases that match TRBD2. The CDR3 covers 18 residues. V dropped 6 bases and J dropped 1; count of bases not matched to a gene: 10. Looked up from germline, CDR1 is ENHRY and CDR2 is SYGVKD. The CDR3 region is CAISPGLAGGIRSYEQYF. CDR3 bases: TGTGCCATCAGCCCGGGACTAGCGGGGGGAATAAGATCCTACGAGCAGTACTTC.

The chain carries TRBV10-1 and TRBJ1-1; 7 bases fit TRBD1. Germline V CDR1 and CDR2: WNHNN, SYGVQD (reference sequence). With V trimmed by 6 bases and J by 2 bases, 3 bases remained unmatched. The CDR3 sequence is 13 residues long. The CDR3, as DNA: TGCGCCAGCAGACAGGGGAAAAACACTGAAGCTTTCTTT. This codes for CASRQGKNTEAFF.

The chain employs TRBV6-5 and TRBJ1-4; tentative D call: TRBD1 (5 bases). This CDR3 has 16 amino acids. The germline CDR1 and CDR2 sequences are MNHEY and SVGAGI. V lost 0 bases and J 2 bases, leaving 10 bases between the germline ends. The CDR3 DNA is TGTGCCAGCAGTTACTCGTTATGGGGCACTAATGAAAAACTGTTTTTT. This codes for CASSYSLWGTNEKLFF.